This T cell receptor beta chain is from a study of CD8+CD57+ T cells in acquired aplastic anemia. On the study more broadly: An average of approximately 3.2 ug of DNA was obtained from sorted CD4+ and CD8+ cells.

Investigators profiled TCR beta VDJ and CDR3 from genomic DNA template. TCRdb re-called the reads with MiXCR, one entry per CDR3 protein. The sample has hundreds of thousands of distinct CDR3 sequences; 65% to 80% are singletons. General study results and limits: Patients and controls had in common some 30 CD8+ CDR3 sequences.

As concerns this clonotype: The antigen remains unidentified.

What was sequenced was sorted CD4+, CD8+, or CD8+CD57+ T cells (not recorded which) from PBMCs. The sequence came from a human donor in good health, serving as a control.

The CDR3: CASSFGAGSSYEQYF. CDR3 in DNA: TGCGCCAGCAGCTTCGGCGCAGGGTCTAGCTACGAGCAGTACTTC. The J gene is TRBJ2-7, the V gene TRBV5-1, with a weak D call TRBD1 (5 bases). From germline, CDR1 is SGHRS and CDR2 YFSETQ. The V and J ends lost 2 bases and 3 bases respectively, with 15 bases between them. The CDR3 contains 15 residues.